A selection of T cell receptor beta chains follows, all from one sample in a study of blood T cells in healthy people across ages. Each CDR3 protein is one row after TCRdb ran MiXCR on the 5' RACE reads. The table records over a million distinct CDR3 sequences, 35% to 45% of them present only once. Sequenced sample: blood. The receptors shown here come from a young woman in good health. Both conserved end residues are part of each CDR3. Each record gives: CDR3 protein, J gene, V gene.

CDR3 protein: CSARAGFAYEQYF
J gene: TRBJ2-7
V gene: TRBV20-1

CDR3 protein: CSARARDFEAFF
J gene: TRBJ1-1
V gene: TRBV20-1

CDR3 protein: CSARRQGRPEKLFF
J gene: TRBJ1-4
V gene: TRBV20-1

CDR3 protein: CASSGALAGTYKEQFF
J gene: TRBJ2-1
V gene: TRBV6-6

CDR3 protein: CASSPQEVSEAFF
J gene: TRBJ1-1
V gene: TRBV5-1

CDR3 protein: CASSLDGGVSQPQHF
J gene: TRBJ1-5
V gene: TRBV5-1

CDR3 protein: CASSLAGGRYNEQYF
J gene: TRBJ2-5
V gene: TRBV12-3/TRBV12-4

CDR3 protein: CSASLGGQGQETQYF
J gene: TRBJ2-5
V gene: TRBV20-1

CDR3 protein: CASSLVLAGGLNEQYF
J gene: TRBJ2-5
V gene: TRBV11-2

CDR3 protein: CASSESDRGYYEQYF
J gene: TRBJ2-7
V gene: TRBV25-1

CDR3 protein: CASSRVGKLFF
J gene: TRBJ1-4
V gene: TRBV7-9

CDR3 protein: CSASARASGTDTQYF
J gene: TRBJ2-3
V gene: TRBV20-1

CDR3 protein: CASSLGVGHYEQYF
J gene: TRBJ2-7
V gene: TRBV11-2

CDR3 protein: CSARGGGLSYNEQFF
J gene: TRBJ2-1
V gene: TRBV20-1

CDR3 protein: CASNARLYYEQYF
J gene: TRBJ2-7
V gene: TRBV7-9

CDR3 protein: CASTYSQGDNYGYTF
J gene: TRBJ1-2
V gene: TRBV3-1

CDR3 protein: CASSYSAQGYTEAFF
J gene: TRBJ1-1
V gene: TRBV6-6

CDR3 protein: CASSLGRKVYEQYF
J gene: TRBJ2-7
V gene: TRBV7-2

CDR3 protein: CASSRVAEAFF
J gene: TRBJ1-1
V gene: TRBV5-5

CDR3 protein: CASSASGSFYEQYF
J gene: TRBJ2-7
V gene: TRBV9

CDR3 protein: CAISDHSQETQYF
J gene: TRBJ2-5
V gene: TRBV10-3

CDR3 protein: CSVTGGGNTIYF
J gene: TRBJ1-3
V gene: TRBV29-1

CDR3 protein: CSARDLPGTYSNQPQHF
J gene: TRBJ1-5
V gene: TRBV20-1

CDR3 protein: CASSDFAATDTQYF
J gene: TRBJ2-3
V gene: TRBV6-5

CDR3 protein: CASSLLGQDRFNYGYTF
J gene: TRBJ1-2
V gene: TRBV7-9

CDR3 protein: CASSSGQVGIDTQYF
J gene: TRBJ2-3
V gene: TRBV12-3/TRBV12-4

CDR3 protein: CASSLDATVGKYF
J gene: TRBJ2-7
V gene: TRBV7-2

CDR3 protein: CASSFGLAGGPFSYEQYF
J gene: TRBJ2-7
V gene: TRBV7-2

CDR3 protein: CATSVFIDTDTQYF
J gene: TRBJ2-3
V gene: TRBV19